The 5 T cell receptor beta chains below were found in one sample sequenced in a study of T cells after yellow fever vaccination. TCRdb redid the calling of the 5' RACE reads with MiXCR, one entry per CDR3 protein. This table holds roughly 30,000 distinct CDR3 sequences, roughly a tenth found once. This specimen was PBMCs, either bulk or a sorted T-cell subset (CD4+, CD8+, memory, or dextramer-sorted; not recorded which), taken more than 14 days after the first yellow fever vaccination. The source of these receptors is a young man who received the YFV17D yellow fever vaccine.

This clonotype occurred many times. V usage is TRBV18 and J usage is TRBJ1-1; the D is unclear. The CDR3 covers 13 residues. Trimming took 1 base from V and 1 from J, leaving 4 bases between them. CDR1 and CDR2 (germline): KGHSH, LQKENI. DNA of the CDR3: TGTGCCAGCTCACCACAGAGGAACACTGAAGCTTTCTTT. It translates to CASSPQRNTEAFF.

This clonotype was detected many times. V and J are TRBV12-3 or TRBV12-4 and TRBJ2-5, with D perhaps TRBD1 or TRBD2 (5 bases each). The CDR3 extends over 14 amino acids. The ends were cut back, 7 bases at V and 4 bases at J, with 16 bases in the middle. The CDR3 DNA reads as TGTGCCAGCAAGTTTAGCACGGGACGAGAGACCCAGTACTTC. Translating gives CASKFSTGRETQYF.

This clonotype was recorded many times. This chain uses TRBV4-3 with TRBJ2-5, with 8 positions matching TRBD2. The V and J ends lost 0 bases and 2 bases, in that order; junction bases with no gene match: 2. Germline V lookup: CDR1 LGHNA, CDR2 YSLEER. This CDR3 is built from 15 residues. CDR3 in DNA: TGCGCCAGCAGCCAAGATCGGGGGGGTCAAGAGACCCAGTACTTC. Translating it yields CASSQDRGGQETQYF.

Concerning this clonotype itself: With a much larger clone just one base away, this may be a read error. The chain has TRBV6-4 and TRBJ2-1; a weak D match, TRBD2 (6 bases). Trimming cost V 3 bases and J 9 bases, with 18 bases left between them. Germline V gives CDR1 MRHNA, CDR2 SNTAGT. The CDR3 covers 15 residues. The CDR3 sequence: CASSDGAEGGSEQFF. The CDR3 DNA reads as TGTGCCAGCAGTGATGGAGCGGAGGGCGGTAGTGAGCAGTTCTTC.

This clonotype was recorded at least ten times. The rearrangement joins TRBV11-2 to TRBJ2-7, with D perhaps TRBD2 (5 bases). Trimming stripped 11 bases from V and 3 bases from J, with 17 bases between. The CDR3 has 13 amino acids. Germline CDR1 and CDR2: SGHAT and FQNNGV. The CDR3 loop is CASSSGMDYEQYF. DNA for the CDR3: TGTGCCTCCTCATCGGGGATGGACTACGAGCAGTACTTC.